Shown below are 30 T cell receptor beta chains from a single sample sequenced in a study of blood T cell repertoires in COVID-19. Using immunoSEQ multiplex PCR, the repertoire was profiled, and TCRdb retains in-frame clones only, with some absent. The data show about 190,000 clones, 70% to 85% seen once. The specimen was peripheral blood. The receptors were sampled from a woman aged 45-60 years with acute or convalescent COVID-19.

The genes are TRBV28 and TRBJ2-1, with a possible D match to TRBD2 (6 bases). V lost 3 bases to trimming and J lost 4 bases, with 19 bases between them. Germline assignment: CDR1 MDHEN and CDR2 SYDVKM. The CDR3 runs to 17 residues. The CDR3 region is CASSLDSGEVFYNEQFF. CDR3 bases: TGTGCCAGCAGTTTGGATTCGGGAGAAGTATTTTACAATGAGCAGTTCTTC.

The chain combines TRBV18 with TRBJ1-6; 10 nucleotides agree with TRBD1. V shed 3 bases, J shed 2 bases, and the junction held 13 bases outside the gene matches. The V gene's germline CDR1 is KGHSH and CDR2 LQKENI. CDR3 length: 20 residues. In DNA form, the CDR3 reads TGTGCCAGCTCACCTCGGGGACAGGGGTCGACGGGGGCCTATAATTCACCCCTCCACTTT. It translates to CASSPRGQGSTGAYNSPLHF.

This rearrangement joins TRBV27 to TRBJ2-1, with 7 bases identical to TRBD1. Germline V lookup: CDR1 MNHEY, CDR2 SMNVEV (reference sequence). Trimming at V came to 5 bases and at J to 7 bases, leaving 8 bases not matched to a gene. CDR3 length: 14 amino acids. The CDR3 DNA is TGTGCCAGCAGTCGAGGGGACAGTCGTAATGAGCAGTTCTTC. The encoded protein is CASSRGDSRNEQFF.

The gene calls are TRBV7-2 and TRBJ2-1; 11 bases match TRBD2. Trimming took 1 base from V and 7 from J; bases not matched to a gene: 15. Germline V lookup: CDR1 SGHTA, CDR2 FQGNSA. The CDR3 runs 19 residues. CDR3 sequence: CASSLEGRSSGRLRNEQFF. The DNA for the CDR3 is TGTGCCAGCAGCTTAGAAGGGCGGTCTAGCGGGAGGTTAAGGAATGAGCAGTTCTTC.

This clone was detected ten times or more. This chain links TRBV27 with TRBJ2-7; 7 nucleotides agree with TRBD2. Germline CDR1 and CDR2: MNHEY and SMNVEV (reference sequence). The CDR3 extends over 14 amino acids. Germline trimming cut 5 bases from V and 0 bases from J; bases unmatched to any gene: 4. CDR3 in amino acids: CASSRSGYSYEQYF. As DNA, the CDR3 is TGTGCCAGCAGTCGTAGCGGGTACTCCTACGAGCAGTACTTC.

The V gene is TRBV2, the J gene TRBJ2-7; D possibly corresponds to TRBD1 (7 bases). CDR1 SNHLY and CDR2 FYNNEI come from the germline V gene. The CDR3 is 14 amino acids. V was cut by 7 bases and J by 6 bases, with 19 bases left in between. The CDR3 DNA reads TGTGCCAGCACGTTAACGGGGCAGGGGGGCGAGCAGTACTTC. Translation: CASTLTGQGGEQYF.

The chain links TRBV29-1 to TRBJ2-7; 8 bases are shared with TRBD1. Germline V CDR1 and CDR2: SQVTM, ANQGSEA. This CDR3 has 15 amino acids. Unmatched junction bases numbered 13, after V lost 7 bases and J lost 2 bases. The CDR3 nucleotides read TGCAGCGCGAGGCTCTCGGGACAGGAAACCTACGAGCAGTACTTC. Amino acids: CSARLSGQETYEQYF.

The CDR3 spells CATSGGKPQHF. CDR3 coding DNA: TGTGCCACCAGTGGAGGTAAGCCCCAGCATTTT. The chain uses TRBV24-1 and TRBJ1-5; unclear D gene. The CDR3 has 11 residues. V was cut by 5 bases and J by 8 bases, with 6 bases left in between. Germline lookup yields CDR1 KGHDR and CDR2 SFDVKD.

The CDR3 nucleotides are TGTGCCAGCAGTCGGGAGGCGTATAGCAATCAGCCCCAGCATTTT. Protein: CASSREAYSNQPQHF. The chain couples TRBV28 to TRBJ1-5, with D uncertain. Looked up from germline, CDR1 is MDHEN and CDR2 is SYDVKM. V lost 5 bases and J 0 bases, leaving 11 bases between the germline ends. The CDR3 extends over 15 amino acids.

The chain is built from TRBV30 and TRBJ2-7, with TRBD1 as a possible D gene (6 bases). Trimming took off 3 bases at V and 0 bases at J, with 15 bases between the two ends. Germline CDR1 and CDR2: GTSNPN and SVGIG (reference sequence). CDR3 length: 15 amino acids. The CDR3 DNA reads TGTGCCTGGAGCCCGGGGCAGGGGCACTCCTACGAGCAGTACTTC. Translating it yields CAWSPGQGHSYEQYF.

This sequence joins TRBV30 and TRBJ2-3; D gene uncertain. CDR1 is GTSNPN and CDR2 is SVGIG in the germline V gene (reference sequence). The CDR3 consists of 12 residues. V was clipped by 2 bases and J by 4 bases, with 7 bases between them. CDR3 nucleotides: TGTGCCTGGAGTTACAGCTCAGATACGCAGTATTTT. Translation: CAWSYSSDTQYF. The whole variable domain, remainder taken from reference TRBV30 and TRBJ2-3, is SQTIHQWPATLVQPVGSPLSLECTVEGTSNPNLYWYRQAAGRGLQLLFYSVGIGQISSEVPQNLSASRPQDRQFILSSKKLLLSDSGFYLCAWSYSSDTQYFGPGTRLTVL.

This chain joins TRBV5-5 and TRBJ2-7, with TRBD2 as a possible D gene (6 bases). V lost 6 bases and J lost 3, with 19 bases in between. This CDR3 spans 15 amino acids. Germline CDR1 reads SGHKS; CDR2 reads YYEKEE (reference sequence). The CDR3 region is CASTSPGSGVYEQYF. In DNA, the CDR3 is TGTGCCAGCACCTCACCCGGGAGTGGGGTCTACGAGCAGTACTTC.

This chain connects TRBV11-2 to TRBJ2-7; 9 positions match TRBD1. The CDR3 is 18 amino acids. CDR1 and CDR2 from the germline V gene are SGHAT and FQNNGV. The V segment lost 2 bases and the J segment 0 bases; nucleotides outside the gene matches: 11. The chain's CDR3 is CASSLMPGQGKFSYEQYF. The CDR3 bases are TGTGCCAGCAGCTTAATGCCGGGACAGGGTAAATTCTCCTACGAGCAGTACTTC.

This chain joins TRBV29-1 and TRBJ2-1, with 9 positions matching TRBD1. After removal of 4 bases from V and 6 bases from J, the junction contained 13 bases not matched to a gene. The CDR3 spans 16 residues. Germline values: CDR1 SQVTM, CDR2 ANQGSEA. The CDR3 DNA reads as TGCAGCGTTGTGTTGGACAGGGGTTTTTATAGCAATGAGCAGTTCTTC. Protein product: CSVVLDRGFYSNEQFF.

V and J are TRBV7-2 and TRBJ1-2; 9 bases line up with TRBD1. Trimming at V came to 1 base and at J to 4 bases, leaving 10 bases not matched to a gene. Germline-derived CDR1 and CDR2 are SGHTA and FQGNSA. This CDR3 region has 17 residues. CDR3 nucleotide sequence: TGTGCCAGCAGCTTAGAACTAGGGACAGGGAGGTTCTATGGCTACACCTTC. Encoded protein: CASSLELGTGRFYGYTF.

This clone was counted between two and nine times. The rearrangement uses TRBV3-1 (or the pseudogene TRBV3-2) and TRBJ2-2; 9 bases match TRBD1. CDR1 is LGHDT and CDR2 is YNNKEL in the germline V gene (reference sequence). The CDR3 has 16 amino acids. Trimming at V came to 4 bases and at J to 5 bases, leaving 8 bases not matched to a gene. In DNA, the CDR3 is TGTGCCAGCAGCCCTGGGACAGGGTGGGATACCGGGGAGCTGTTTTTT. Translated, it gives CASSPGTGWDTGELFF.

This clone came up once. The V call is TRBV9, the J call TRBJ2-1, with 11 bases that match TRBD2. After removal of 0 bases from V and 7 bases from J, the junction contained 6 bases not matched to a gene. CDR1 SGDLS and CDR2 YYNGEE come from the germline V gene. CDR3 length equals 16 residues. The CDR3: CASSVDATSGSNEQFF. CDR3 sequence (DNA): TGTGCCAGCAGCGTAGACGCAACTAGCGGGAGTAATGAGCAGTTCTTC.

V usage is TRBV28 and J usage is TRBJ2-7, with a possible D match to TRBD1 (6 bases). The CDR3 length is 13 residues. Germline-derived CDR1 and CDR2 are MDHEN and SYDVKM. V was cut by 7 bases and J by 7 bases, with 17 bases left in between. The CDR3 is CASTNRVLREQYF. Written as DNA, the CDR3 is TGTGCCAGCACCAACAGGGTTCTGAGGGAGCAGTACTTC.

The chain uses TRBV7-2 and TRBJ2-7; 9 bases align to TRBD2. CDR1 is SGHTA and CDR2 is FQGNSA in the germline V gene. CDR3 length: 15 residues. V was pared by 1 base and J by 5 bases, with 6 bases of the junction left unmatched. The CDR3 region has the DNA TGTGCCAGCAGCTTAGTCGGGCTAGCGGGAAACGAGCAGTACTTC. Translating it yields CASSLVGLAGNEQYF.

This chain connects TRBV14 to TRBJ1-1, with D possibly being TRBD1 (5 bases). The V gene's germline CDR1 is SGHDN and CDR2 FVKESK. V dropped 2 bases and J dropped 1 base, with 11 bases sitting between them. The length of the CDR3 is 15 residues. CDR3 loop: CASSQRGYKNTEAFF. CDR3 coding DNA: TGTGCCAGCAGCCAACGGGGGTATAAGAACACTGAAGCTTTCTTT.

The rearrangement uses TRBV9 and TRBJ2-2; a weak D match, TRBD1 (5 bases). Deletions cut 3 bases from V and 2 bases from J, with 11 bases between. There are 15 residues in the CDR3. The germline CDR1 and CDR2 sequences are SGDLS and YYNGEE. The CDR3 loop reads CASSAWTTNTGELFF. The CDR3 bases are TGTGCCAGCAGCGCGTGGACAACAAACACCGGGGAGCTGTTTTTT. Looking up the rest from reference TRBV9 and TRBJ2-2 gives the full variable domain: DSGVTQTPKHLITATGQRVTLRCSPRSGDLSVYWYQQSLDQGLQFLIQYYNGEERAKGNILERFSAQQFPDLHSELNLSSLELGDSALYFCASSAWTTNTGELFFGEGSRLTVL.

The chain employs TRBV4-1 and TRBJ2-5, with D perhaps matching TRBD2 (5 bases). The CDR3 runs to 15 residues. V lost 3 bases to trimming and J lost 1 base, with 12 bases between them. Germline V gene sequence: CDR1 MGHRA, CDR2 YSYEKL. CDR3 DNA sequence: TGCGCCAGCAGCCAGGAGGCAGCCCTCCAAGAGACCCAGTACTTC. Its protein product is CASSQEAALQETQYF.

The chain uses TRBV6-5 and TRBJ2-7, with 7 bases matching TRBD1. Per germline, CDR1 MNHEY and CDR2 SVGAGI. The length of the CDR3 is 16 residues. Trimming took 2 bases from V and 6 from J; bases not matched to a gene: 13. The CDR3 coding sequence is TGTGCCAGCAGTTACCATTCGACAGGGTCGGTCGCCGAGCAGTACTTC. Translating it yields CASSYHSTGSVAEQYF.

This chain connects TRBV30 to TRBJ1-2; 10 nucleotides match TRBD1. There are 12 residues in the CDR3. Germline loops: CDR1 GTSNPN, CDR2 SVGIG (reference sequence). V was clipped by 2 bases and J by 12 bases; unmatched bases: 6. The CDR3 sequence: CAWSTRDRGNTF. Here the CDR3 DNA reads TGTGCCTGGAGTACACGGGACAGGGGTAACACCTTC.

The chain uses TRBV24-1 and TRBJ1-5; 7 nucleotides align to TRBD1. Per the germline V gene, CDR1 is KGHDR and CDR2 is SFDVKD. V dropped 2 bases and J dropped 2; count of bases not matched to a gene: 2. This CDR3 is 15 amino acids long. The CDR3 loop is CATSDWDSRNQPQHF. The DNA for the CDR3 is TGTGCCACCAGTGATTGGGACAGCCGCAATCAGCCCCAGCATTTT.

DNA of the CDR3: TGTGCCAGCAGTTTTCACCCCTCTAGCGGGGGGGCGACAGATACGCAGTATTTT. Encoded protein: CASSFHPSSGGATDTQYF. The chain uses TRBV28 and TRBJ2-3, with 12 bases identical to TRBD2. The ends lost 3 bases at V and 3 bases at J; junction bases unmatched: 10. The CDR3 covers 18 residues. Germline V gene sequence: CDR1 MDHEN, CDR2 SYDVKM.

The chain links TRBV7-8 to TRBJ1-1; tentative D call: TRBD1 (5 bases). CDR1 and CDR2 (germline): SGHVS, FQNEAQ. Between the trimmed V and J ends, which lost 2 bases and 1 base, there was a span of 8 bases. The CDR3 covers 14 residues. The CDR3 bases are TGTGCCAGCAGCTTAATGCAGGGGAACACTGAAGCTTTCTTT. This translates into CASSLMQGNTEAFF.

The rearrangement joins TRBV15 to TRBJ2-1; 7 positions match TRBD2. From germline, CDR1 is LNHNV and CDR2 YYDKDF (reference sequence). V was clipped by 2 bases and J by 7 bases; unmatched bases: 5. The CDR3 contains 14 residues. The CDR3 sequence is CATSRRDYQNEQFF. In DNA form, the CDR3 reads TGTGCCACCAGCAGACGGGACTACCAAAATGAGCAGTTCTTC.

As DNA, the CDR3 is TGTGCCAGCAGTTCCCATGGGGACAGGGAGTACGGCTACACCTTC. Translating gives CASSSHGDREYGYTF. The V gene is TRBV6-5, the J gene TRBJ1-2; 9 bases match TRBD1. Per the germline V gene, CDR1 is MNHEY and CDR2 is SVGAGI. V lost 4 bases, J lost 8 bases, and 11 bases stayed unmatched. CDR3 size: 15 residues.

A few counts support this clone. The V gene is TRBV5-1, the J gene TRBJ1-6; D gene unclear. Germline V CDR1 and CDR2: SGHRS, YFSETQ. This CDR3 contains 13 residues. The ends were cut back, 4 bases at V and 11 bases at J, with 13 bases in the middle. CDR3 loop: CASSPEGWPPLHF. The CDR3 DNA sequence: TGCGCCAGCAGCCCGGAGGGATGGCCACCCCTCCACTTT.